Shown below are 22 T cell receptor beta chains from a single sample sequenced in a study of blood T cell repertoires in COVID-19. Produced via immunoSEQ multiplex PCR; TCRdb's table is partial and in-frame only. The repertoire holds approximately 390,000 clones, with roughly 89% as singletons. What was sequenced was peripheral blood. The receptors derive from a man aged 18-30 years with active or convalescent COVID-19.

This rearrangement joins TRBV13 to TRBJ2-7; 8 bases are shared with TRBD1. CDR1 and CDR2 from the germline V gene are PRHDT and FYEKMQ (reference sequence). The CDR3 loop spans 15 amino acids. V shed 5 bases, J shed 2 bases, and the junction held 8 bases outside the gene matches. Here the CDR3 reads CASSLTGTGAYEQYF. The DNA for the CDR3 is TGTGCCAGCAGCCTTACCGGGACAGGTGCCTACGAGCAGTACTTC.

This rearrangement joins TRBV4-1 to TRBJ1-3; D gene ambiguous. CDR3 size: 15 residues. V shed 4 bases and J shed 2 bases, with 12 bases lying between them. CDR1 is MGHRA and CDR2 is YSYEKL in the germline V gene. The DNA of the CDR3 is TGCGCCAGCAGCCCCACGGAGCTAGCTGGAAACACCATATATTTT. It yields the protein CASSPTELAGNTIYF.

A single count supports this clone. The V and J genes are TRBV4-3 and TRBJ2-1; D call uncertain. With 5 bases removed from V and 14 bases from J, the gap between germline ends came to 7 bases. CDR3 length: 9 amino acids. From germline, CDR1 is LGHNA and CDR2 YSLEER. The CDR3 spells CASSELEFF. CDR3 sequence (DNA): TGCGCCAGCAGCGAACTGGAGTTCTTC.

Comment on this clone: This CDR3 is also generated by other DNA sequences in the sample. The CDR3 loop reads CASSPTGSYGYTF. In DNA, the CDR3 is TGTGCCAGCAGTCCGACAGGATCCTATGGCTACACCTTC. This chain uses TRBV6-5 with TRBJ1-2; a weak D match, TRBD1 (6 bases). This CDR3 has 13 amino acids. The germline V and J ends were trimmed by 5 bases and 4 bases, with 11 bases remaining between them. Germline lookup yields CDR1 MNHEY and CDR2 SVGAGI.

This clone was observed once. The rearrangement uses TRBV7-9 and TRBJ2-1, with D unclear. This CDR3 has 12 residues. Trimming removed 5 bases at V and 6 bases at J, with 8 bases between. Germline CDR1 is SEHNR and CDR2 is FQNEAQ (reference sequence). CDR3 residues: CASSRFINEQFF. The CDR3 DNA reads as TGTGCCAGCAGCCGTTTTATCAATGAGCAGTTCTTC.

The V call is TRBV10-3, the J call TRBJ2-2; 8 nucleotides line up with TRBD2. CDR3 size: 16 residues. Trimming cost V 2 bases and J 4 bases; bases outside gene matches: 6. In germline, CDR1 is ENHRY, CDR2 SYGVKD. The CDR3 DNA reads TGTGCCATCAGTGAGACTAGCGGAAATGGCACCGGGGAGCTGTTTTTT. Residues: CAISETSGNGTGELFF.

V is TRBV6-1 and J is TRBJ2-3; 10 bases agree with TRBD2. In germline, CDR1 is MNHNS, CDR2 SASEGT. V lost 4 bases and J lost 3; bases outside the gene matches: 16. The CDR3 extends over 19 amino acids. The DNA of the CDR3 is TGTGCCAGCAGTGGCCCGGGAGCGGGGGGGCTTTTTAGGACAGATACGCAGTATTTT. Amino acids: CASSGPGAGGLFRTDTQYF.

The chain is built from TRBV5-6 and TRBJ2-7, with 9 bases identical to TRBD1. The J segment lost 3 bases and the V segment lost 5 bases, leaving 3 bases of the junction unmatched. Germline CDR1 SGHDT, CDR2 YYEEEE. CDR3 length equals 13 residues. The DNA of the CDR3 is TGTGCCAGCAGATCGACAGGGGGCTACGAGCAGTACTTC. Amino acid sequence: CASRSTGGYEQYF.

The chain joins TRBV9 to TRBJ2-3, with 7 bases aligning to TRBD2. Germline V gives CDR1 SGDLS, CDR2 YYNGEE. The CDR3 extends over 16 amino acids. Trimming removed 3 bases from V and 2 bases from J; junction bases left unmatched: 9. The CDR3 bases are TGTGCCAGCAGCGCCGAGCGGACTAGAAACACAGATACGCAGTATTTT. As protein: CASSAERTRNTDTQYF.

This chain links TRBV19 with TRBJ1-4, with 8 bases aligning to TRBD1. The CDR3 sequence is 15 residues long. V was pared by 5 bases and J by 5 bases, with 7 bases of the junction left unmatched. CDR1 and CDR2 from the germline V gene are LNHDA and SQIVND (reference sequence). CDR3 in amino acids: CASSGRTGINEKLFF. CDR3 in DNA: TGTGCCAGTAGTGGTCGGACAGGGATAAATGAAAAACTGTTTTTT.

V usage is TRBV19 and J usage is TRBJ1-5, with 12 bases aligning to TRBD1. The CDR3 consists of 14 residues. CDR1 LNHDA and CDR2 SQIVND come from the germline V gene (reference sequence). After removal of 5 bases from V and 5 bases from J, the junction contained 1 base not matched to a gene. The CDR3 coding sequence is TGTGCCAGTAGTGGGACAGGGGGCGATCAGCCCCAGCATTTT. This sequence encodes CASSGTGGDQPQHF. Drawing the rest from reference TRBV19 and TRBJ1-5, the complete variable domain is DGGITQSPKYLFRKEGQNVTLSCEQNLNHDAMYWYRQDPGQGLRLIYYSQIVNDFQKGDIAEGYSVSREKKESFPLTVTSAQKNPTAFYLCASSGTGGDQPQHFGDGTRLSIL.

This rearrangement joins TRBV11-2 to TRBJ2-2; 13 bases agree with TRBD2. Germline V lookup: CDR1 SGHAT, CDR2 FQNNGV. J lost 5 bases, V lost 6 bases, and 6 bases had no gene match. The CDR3 length is 16 residues. The CDR3 coding sequence is TGTGCCAGCAGACTAGCGGGAGGGCCACGAACCGGGGAGCTGTTTTTT. Protein product: CASRLAGGPRTGELFF.

The CDR3 DNA is TGTGCCAGCAGCTTAGTGGTTGGAGGCAGTTCACCCCTCCACTTT. Translation: CASSLVVGGSSPLHF. This chain connects TRBV7-9 to TRBJ1-6, with D unclear. This CDR3 is built from 15 residues. The germline V gene has CDR1 SEHNR and CDR2 FQNEAQ (reference sequence). Between the trimmed V and J ends, which lost 1 base and 9 bases, there was a span of 13 bases.

Note on this clone: This CDR3 is also generated by other DNA sequences in the sample. V is TRBV6-5 and J is TRBJ1-1; D is ambiguous. From germline, CDR1 is MNHEY and CDR2 SVGAGI. V was cut by 3 bases and J by 1 base, with 6 bases left in between. The CDR3 loop spans 13 amino acids. The CDR3: CASSYTENTEAFF. CDR3 coding DNA: TGTGCCAGCAGTTATACAGAGAACACTGAAGCTTTCTTT.

The CDR3 here is CASSIVHTSNTEAFF. For the CDR3, the DNA is TGTGCCAGTAGTATTGTACATACCTCGAACACTGAAGCTTTCTTT. The chain uses TRBV19 and TRBJ1-1; D ambiguous. Germline V gene data show CDR1 as LNHDA and CDR2 as SQIVND (reference sequence). The CDR3 has 15 residues. Trimming removed 3 bases at V and 1 base at J, with 12 bases between.

The rearrangement uses TRBV7-6 and TRBJ1-2; perhaps TRBD1 as D (6 bases). The germline V and J ends were trimmed by 5 bases and 2 bases, with 15 bases remaining between them. Germline V CDR1 and CDR2: SGHVS, FNYEAQ. This CDR3 comprises 15 residues. The CDR3 here is CASSPIAGANYGYTF. The CDR3 nucleotides read TGTGCCAGCAGCCCGATCGCAGGGGCAAACTATGGCTACACCTTC.

The V call is TRBV11-2, the J call TRBJ2-3, with 8 bases aligning to TRBD2. The CDR3 is 14 amino acids. CDR1 and CDR2 (germline): SGHAT, FQNNGV. J gave up 4 bases and V 4 bases, and 4 bases lay outside the gene matches. The CDR3 loop reads CASSSAGVADTQYF. The CDR3 DNA follows: TGTGCCAGCAGCTCAGCGGGAGTGGCAGATACGCAGTATTTT.

The V and J genes are TRBV28 and TRBJ1-5; TRBD1 aligns across 8 bases. This CDR3 is 18 amino acids long. The germline V gene encodes CDR1 MDHEN and CDR2 SYDVKM. The V and J ends lost 6 bases and 0 bases, in that order; junction bases with no gene match: 13. This CDR3 reads CASSLPGTGYYSNQPQHF. The CDR3 nucleotides are TGTGCCAGCAGCCTCCCCGGGACAGGTTATTATAGCAATCAGCCCCAGCATTTT.

With respect to this clone: The junction shows a germline mismatch at one end, possibly a read error. The V and J genes are TRBV5-6 and TRBJ2-3; perhaps TRBD2 as D (7 bases). CDR3 length: 13 amino acids. CDR1 is SGHDT and CDR2 is YYEEEE in the germline V gene. The CDR3 coding sequence is TGTGCCAGCAGCTTTCGAATCGGGGGGCCGGGGGTCTTT. Its translation: CASSFRIGGPGVF. Variable domain in full (rest from reference TRBV5-6 and TRBJ2-3): DAGVTQSPTHLIKTRGQQVTLRCSPKSGHDTVSWYQQALGQGPQFIFQYYEEEERQRGNFPDRFSGHQFPNYSSELNVNALLLGDSALYLCASSFRIGGPGVFGPGTRLTVL.

J is TRBJ2-1 and V is TRBV3-1 (or the pseudogene TRBV3-2); 11 bases map to TRBD2. This CDR3 contains 16 residues. Germline V gene sequence: CDR1 LGHDT, CDR2 YNNKEL (reference sequence). Trimming at V came to 1 base and at J to 6 bases, leaving 5 bases not matched to a gene. The CDR3 nucleotides are TGTGCCAGCAGCCAAGGGCTAGCGGGGGGCCCCAATGAGCAGTTCTTC. This gives the protein CASSQGLAGGPNEQFF.

V usage is TRBV3-1 (or the pseudogene TRBV3-2) and J usage is TRBJ1-3; the D gene is possibly TRBD1 (6 bases). With 6 bases removed from V and 0 bases from J, the gap between germline ends came to 15 bases. Germline-derived CDR1 and CDR2 are LGHDT and YNNKEL (reference sequence). CDR3 length equals 16 residues. CDR3 nucleotide sequence: TGTGCCAGCAGTCGCACAGGGCAGCTCTCTGGAAACACCATATATTTT. This encodes CASSRTGQLSGNTIYF.

The genes are TRBV12-3 or TRBV12-4 and TRBJ1-3; 10 bases line up with TRBD1. The CDR3 totals 11 residues. The CDR3 sequence: CATGQGDTIYF. The CDR3 coding sequence is TGTGCGACCGGACAGGGGGACACCATATATTTT.